This T cell receptor (beta chain) was obtained from a study of metastatic and nonmetastatic thyroid tumors. Study-level background: Across blood and tumor or nodule tissue, repertoires from malignant and benign thyroid patients were compared with one another. Study-wide results and limits: In blood and tumor, TCR beta diversity was reportedly significantly higher in malignant thyroid tumors than in benign nodules.

With 0 bases removed from V and 9 bases from J, the gap between germline ends came to 11 bases. Germline CDR1 and CDR2: SGHAT and FQNNGV. The CDR3 runs 13 residues. In the authors' methods: In papillary thyroid cancer, a distant-metastasis classifier was built using CDR3 differences across clinicopathological groups. TCRdb used MiXCR to call clones anew from the PCR reads. The V and J calls shown here were made by TCRdb, not taken from the authors' results. The sample records under 25,000 clones, about 20% being singletons. Note on this clone: What it recognizes is unknown.

All patients reached thyroid surgery having received no treatment beforehand. This receptor was obtained from a female donor with papillary thyroid cancer or a benign thyroid nodule (not recorded which). Some clones in this sample may be carry-over from other donors' samples. The sequenced sample consisted of adjacent normal tissue. V gene TRBV11-2 combines with J gene TRBJ2-5; D is unclear. Here the CDR3 reads CASSLEVAAAQYF. CDR3 DNA sequence: TGTGCCAGCAGCTTAGAAGTCGCGGCGGCCCAGTACTTC.